This TCR beta chain was captured in a study of T cells after yellow fever vaccination. TCRdb independently ran MiXCR on the 5' RACE reads; one entry per CDR3 protein. This sample yields approximately 450,000 distinct CDR3 sequences, of which about 19% are seen a single time; roughly a sixth belongs to the top ten. Whole-study results and caveats: A limited proportion of clonotypes was detected within both the CD4 and CD8 compartments. Reappearance after the booster was observed for most primary-vaccination clones (around 96% CD4, over 75% CD8). Researchers cautioned that FACS-sorted repertoires could harbor abundant clonotypes contaminating from the bulk population.

The V and J ends lost 7 bases and 9 bases respectively, with 10 bases between them. This CDR3 is 11 amino acids long. CDR1 and CDR2 from the germline V gene are MNHEY and SVGAGI. In this sample, this clonotype turned up many times. Its cognate antigen is unknown. This sequence joins TRBV6-5 and TRBJ2-1, with a possible D match to TRBD2 (6 bases). The source was PBMCs, collected before the yellow fever booster vaccination. This sequence was found in a man aged 18 to 30 who received the YFV17D yellow fever vaccine. This CDR3 reads CASTRSGEQFF. CDR3 nucleotides: TGTGCCAGCACCCGTAGCGGTGAGCAGTTCTTC.